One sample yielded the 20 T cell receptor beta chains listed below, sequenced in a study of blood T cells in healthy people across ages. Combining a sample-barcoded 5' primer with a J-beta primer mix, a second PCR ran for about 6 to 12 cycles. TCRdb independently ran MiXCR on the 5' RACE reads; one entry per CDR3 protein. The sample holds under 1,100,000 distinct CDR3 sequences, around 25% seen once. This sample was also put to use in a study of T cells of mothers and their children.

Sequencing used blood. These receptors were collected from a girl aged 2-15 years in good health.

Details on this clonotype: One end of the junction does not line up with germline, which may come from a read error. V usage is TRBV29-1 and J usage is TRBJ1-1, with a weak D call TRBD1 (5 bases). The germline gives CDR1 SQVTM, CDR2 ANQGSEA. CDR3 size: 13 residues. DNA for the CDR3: TGCTGCGTTGTTGGGGCCATGAACACTGAAGCTTTCTTT. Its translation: CCVVGAMNTEAFF.

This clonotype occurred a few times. The CDR3 protein is CASSAWGTTGETQYF. CDR3 nucleotides: TGTGCCAGCAGCGCGTGGGGGACTACCGGGGAGACCCAGTACTTC. This chain uses TRBV9 with TRBJ2-5, with TRBD2 matching over 7 bases. V lost 3 bases and J lost 5; bases outside the gene matches: 10. The CDR3 totals 15 residues. Germline CDR1 SGDLS, CDR2 YYNGEE.

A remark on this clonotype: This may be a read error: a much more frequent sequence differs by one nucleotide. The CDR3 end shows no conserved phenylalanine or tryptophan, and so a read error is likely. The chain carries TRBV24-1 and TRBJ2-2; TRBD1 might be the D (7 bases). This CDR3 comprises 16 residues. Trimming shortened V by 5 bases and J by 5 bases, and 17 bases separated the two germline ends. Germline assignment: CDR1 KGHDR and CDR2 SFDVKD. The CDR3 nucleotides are TGTGCCACCAGTGTCGGGGGACAGAAACTTACCGGGGAGCTGTTTCTT. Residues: CATSVGGQKLTGELFL.

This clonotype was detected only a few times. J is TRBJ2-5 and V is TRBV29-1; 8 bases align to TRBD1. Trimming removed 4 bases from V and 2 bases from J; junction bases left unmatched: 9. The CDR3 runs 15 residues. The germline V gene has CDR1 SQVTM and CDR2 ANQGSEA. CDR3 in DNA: TGCAGCGTTGGGGTGTCAGGGGGCAGGCAAGAGACCCAGTACTTC. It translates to CSVGVSGGRQETQYF. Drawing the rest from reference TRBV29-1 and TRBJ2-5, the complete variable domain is SAVISQKPSRDICQRGTSLTIQCQVDSQVTMMFWYRQQPGQSLTLIATANQGSEATYESGFVIDKFPISRPNLTFSTLTVSNMSPEDSSIYLCSVGVSGGRQETQYFGPGTRLLVL.

The DNA of the CDR3 is TGTGCCAGCAGCAACGAGTACTATGGCTACACCTTC. It is translated as CASSNEYYGYTF. This sequence joins TRBV5-6 and TRBJ1-2; D unclear. Germline CDR1 is SGHDT and CDR2 is YYEEEE. This CDR3 contains 12 residues. V was pared by 4 bases and J by 3 bases, with 7 bases between.

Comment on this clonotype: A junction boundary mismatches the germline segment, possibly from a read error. This chain's CDR3 is CASSLSWTGAPNHGYTF. The CDR3 DNA reads as TGTGCCAGCAGTTTATCGTGGACAGGGGCACCTAACCATGGCTACACCTTC. The V and J genes are TRBV27 and TRBJ1-2, with TRBD1 matching 9 bases. Germline CDR1 reads MNHEY; CDR2 reads SMNVEV (reference sequence). The CDR3 loop spans 17 amino acids.

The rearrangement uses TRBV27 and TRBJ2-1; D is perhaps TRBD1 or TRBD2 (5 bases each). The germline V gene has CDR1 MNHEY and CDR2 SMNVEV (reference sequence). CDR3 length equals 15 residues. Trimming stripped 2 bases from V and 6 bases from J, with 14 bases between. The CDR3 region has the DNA TGTGCCAGCAGTTTAGGGCCAGGTGGGGGCAATGAGCAGTTCTTC. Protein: CASSLGPGGGNEQFF.

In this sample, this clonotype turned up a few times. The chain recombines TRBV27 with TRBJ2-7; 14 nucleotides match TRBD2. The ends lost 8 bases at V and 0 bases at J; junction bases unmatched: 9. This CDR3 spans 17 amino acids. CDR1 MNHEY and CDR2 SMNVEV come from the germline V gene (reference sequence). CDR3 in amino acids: CASRLAGGDTSSYEQYF. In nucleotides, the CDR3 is TGTGCCAGCCGACTAGCGGGAGGGGATACCAGCTCCTACGAGCAGTACTTC.

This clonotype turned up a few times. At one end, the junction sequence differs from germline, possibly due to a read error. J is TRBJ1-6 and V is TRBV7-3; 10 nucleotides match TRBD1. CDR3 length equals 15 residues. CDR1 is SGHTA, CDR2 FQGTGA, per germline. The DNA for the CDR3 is TGTGCCGGCAGCGTCGGGACAGGGGACAATTCACCCCTCCACTTT. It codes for CAGSVGTGDNSPLHF.

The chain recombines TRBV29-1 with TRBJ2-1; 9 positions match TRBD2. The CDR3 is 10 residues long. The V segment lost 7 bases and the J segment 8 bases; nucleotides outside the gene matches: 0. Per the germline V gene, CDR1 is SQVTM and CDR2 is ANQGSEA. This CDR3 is CSGGGDEQFF. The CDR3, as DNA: TGCAGCGGCGGGGGGGATGAGCAGTTCTTC.

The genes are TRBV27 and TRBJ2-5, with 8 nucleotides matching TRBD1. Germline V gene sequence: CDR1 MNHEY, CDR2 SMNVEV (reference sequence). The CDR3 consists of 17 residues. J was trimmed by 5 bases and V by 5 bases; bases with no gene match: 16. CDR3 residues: CASSLLSGQGAGETQYF. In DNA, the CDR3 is TGTGCCAGCAGTCTTCTCTCCGGGCAGGGGGCTGGCGAGACCCAGTACTTC.

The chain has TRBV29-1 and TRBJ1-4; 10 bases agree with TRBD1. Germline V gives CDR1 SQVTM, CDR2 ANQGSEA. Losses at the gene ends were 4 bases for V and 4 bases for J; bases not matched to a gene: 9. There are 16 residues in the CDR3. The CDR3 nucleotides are TGCAGCGTTGGTGGGACAGGGGACGAGTTTAATGAAAAACTGTTTTTT. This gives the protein CSVGGTGDEFNEKLFF. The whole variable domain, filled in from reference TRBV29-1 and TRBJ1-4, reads SAVISQKPSRDICQRGTSLTIQCQVDSQVTMMFWYRQQPGQSLTLIATANQGSEATYESGFVIDKFPISRPNLTFSTLTVSNMSPEDSSIYLCSVGGTGDEFNEKLFFGSGTQLSVL.

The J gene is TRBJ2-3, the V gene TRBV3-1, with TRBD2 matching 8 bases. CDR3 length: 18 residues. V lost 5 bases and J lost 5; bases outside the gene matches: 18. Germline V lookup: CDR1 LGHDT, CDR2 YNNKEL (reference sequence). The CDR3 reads CASSAFMEREFGQDTQYF. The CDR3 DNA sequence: TGTGCCAGCAGCGCGTTCATGGAGCGGGAGTTTGGGCAAGATACGCAGTATTTT.

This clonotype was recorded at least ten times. The CDR3 DNA reads TGTGCCAGCAGCCCCTCGGCGGGGCCATACACTGAAGCTTTCTTT. It encodes CASSPSAGPYTEAFF. The V call is TRBV4-2, the J call TRBJ1-1, with D perhaps matching TRBD1 (5 bases). This CDR3 has 15 residues. Trimming shortened V by 4 bases and J by 3 bases, and 15 bases separated the two germline ends. The germline V gene has CDR1 LGHNA and CDR2 YNFKEQ.

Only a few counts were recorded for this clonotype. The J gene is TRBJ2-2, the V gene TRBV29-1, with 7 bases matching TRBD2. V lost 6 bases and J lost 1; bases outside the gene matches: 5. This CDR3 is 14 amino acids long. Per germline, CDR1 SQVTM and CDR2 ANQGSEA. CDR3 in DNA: TGCAGCGTCCGGGGCGGGAGGAACACCGGGGAGCTGTTTTTT. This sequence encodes CSVRGGRNTGELFF.

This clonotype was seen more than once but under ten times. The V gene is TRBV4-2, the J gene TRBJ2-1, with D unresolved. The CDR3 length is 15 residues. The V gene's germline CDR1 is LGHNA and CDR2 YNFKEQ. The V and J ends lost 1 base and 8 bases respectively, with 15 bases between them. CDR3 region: CASSQVERPLHEQFF. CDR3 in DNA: TGTGCCAGCAGCCAAGTGGAAAGGCCTCTGCATGAGCAGTTCTTC.

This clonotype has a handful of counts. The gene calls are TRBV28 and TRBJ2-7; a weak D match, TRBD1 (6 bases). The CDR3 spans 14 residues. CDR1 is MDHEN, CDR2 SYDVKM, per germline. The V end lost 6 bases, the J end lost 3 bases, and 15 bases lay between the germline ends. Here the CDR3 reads CASRTGLINYEQYF. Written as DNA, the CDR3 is TGTGCCAGCAGAACAGGGTTAATTAACTACGAGCAGTACTTC.

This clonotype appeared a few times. CDR3 DNA: TGTGCCAGCACCATAGCGGGGGGGCAAAACATTCAGTACTTC. Amino acids: CASTIAGGQNIQYF. V usage is TRBV6-2 or TRBV6-3 and J usage is TRBJ2-4; the match to TRBD2 covers 11 bases. This CDR3 is built from 14 residues. Germline V gene data show CDR1 as MNHEY and CDR2 as SVGEGT. V dropped 7 bases and J dropped 5; count of bases not matched to a gene: 4.

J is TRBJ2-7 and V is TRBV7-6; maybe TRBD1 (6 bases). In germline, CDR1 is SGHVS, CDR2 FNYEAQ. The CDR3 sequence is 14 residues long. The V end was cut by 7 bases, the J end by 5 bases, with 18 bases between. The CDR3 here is CASTEASGHDEQYF. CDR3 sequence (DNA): TGTGCCAGCACGGAGGCCTCGGGACACGACGAGCAGTACTTC.

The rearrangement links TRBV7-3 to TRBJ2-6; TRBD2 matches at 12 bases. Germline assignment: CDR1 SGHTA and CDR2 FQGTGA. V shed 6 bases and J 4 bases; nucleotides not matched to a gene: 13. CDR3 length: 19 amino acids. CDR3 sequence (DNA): TGTGCCAGCAGTTCCGGGAGACTAGCGGGGGTGCTGGGGGCCAACGTCCTGACTTTC. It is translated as CASSSGRLAGVLGANVLTF.